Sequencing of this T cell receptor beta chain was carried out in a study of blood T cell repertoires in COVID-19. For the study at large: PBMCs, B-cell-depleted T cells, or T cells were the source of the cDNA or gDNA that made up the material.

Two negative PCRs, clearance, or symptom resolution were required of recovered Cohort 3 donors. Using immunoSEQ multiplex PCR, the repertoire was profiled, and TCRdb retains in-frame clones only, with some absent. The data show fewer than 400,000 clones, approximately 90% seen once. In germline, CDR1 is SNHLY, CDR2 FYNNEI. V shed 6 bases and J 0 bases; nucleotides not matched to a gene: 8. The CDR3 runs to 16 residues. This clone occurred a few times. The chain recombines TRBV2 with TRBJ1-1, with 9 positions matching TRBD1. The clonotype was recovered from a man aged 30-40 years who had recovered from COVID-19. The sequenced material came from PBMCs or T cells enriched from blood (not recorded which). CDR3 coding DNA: TGTGCCAGCAGCGGAACAGGGGGCAATGTGAACACTGAAGCTTTCTTT. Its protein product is CASSGTGGNVNTEAFF. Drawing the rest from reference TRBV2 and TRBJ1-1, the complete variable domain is EPEVTQTPSHQVTQMGQEVILRCVPISNHLYFYWYRQILGQKVEFLVSFYNNEISEKSEIFDDQFSVERPDGSNFTLKIRSTKLEDSAMYFCASSGTGGNVNTEAFFGQGTRLTVV.